Listed below are T cell receptor beta chains from one sample, sequenced in a study of blood T cell repertoires in COVID-19. Clones were read by immunoSEQ multiplex PCR, and TCRdb kept only the in-frame ones, dropping some. The sample lists about 200,000 clones, over 75% occurring once. The specimen sequenced was peripheral blood. The receptor source for this set is a human donor in a cohort sampled during active COVID-19. Each CDR3 is given with its conserved first and last residue. A D gene is named only where the DNA matches it firmly. The listing skips clone size in some rows; elsewhere it reads once, few, many or a size class.

.,TRBV9,15,TRBD1,TRBJ1-2,CASSVGGTGHYGYTF,TGTGCCAGCAGCGTAGGTGGGACAGGGCACTATGGCTACACCTTC
few,TRBV5-1,14,TRBD2,TRBJ2-3,CASSGREGTDTQYF,TGCGCCAGCAGTGGCCGGGAGGGCACAGATACGCAGTATTTT
.,TRBV14,13,TRBD1,TRBJ2-7,CASSRQGFGEQYF,TGTGCCAGCAGCCGACAGGGGTTCGGCGAGCAGTACTTC
few,TRBV6-6,12,.,TRBJ2-7,CASSYSGLEQYF,TGTGCCAGCAGTTACTCGGGACTCGAGCAGTACTTC
.,TRBV5-1,16,TRBD1,TRBJ2-3,CASSPGTGSSTDTQYF,TGCGCCAGCAGCCCGGGGACAGGCTCTAGCACAGATACGCAGTATTTT
few,TRBV5-4,15,.,TRBJ2-7,CASSTPTGAYVEQYF,TGTGCCAGCAGCACCCCGACAGGAGCATACGTTGAGCAGTACTTC
few,TRBV6-2/TRBV6-3,12,TRBD2,TRBJ2-1,CASSLAGTGQFF,TGTGCCAGCAGTCTAGCGGGTACGGGGCAGTTCTTC
.,TRBV28,12,.,TRBJ1-2,CASRSEVYGYTF,TGTGCCAGCAGGAGCGAGGTGTATGGCTACACCTTC
.,TRBV4-3,20,TRBD1,TRBJ2-6,CASSQDSDRAFFSGANVLTF,TGCGCCAGCAGCCAAGACAGTGACAGGGCATTTTTCTCTGGGGCTAACGTCCTGACTTTC
.,TRBV15,18,TRBD1,TRBJ1-2,CATSRDREGGLANYGYTF,TGTGCCACCAGCAGAGATCGGGAAGGGGGCCTAGCTAACTATGGCTACACCTTC
.,TRBV3-1/TRBV3-2,14,.,TRBJ1-2,CASFEERANYGYTF,TGTGCCAGCTTTGAGGAGCGGGCAAACTATGGCTACACCTTC
once,TRBV2,13,.,TRBJ1-6,CASSAGVTSPLHF,TGTGCCAGCAGTGCAGGGGTAACTTCACCCCTCCACTTT
.,TRBV28,12,.,TRBJ2-7,CASSSTFYEQYF,TGTGCCAGCAGTTCCACATTCTACGAGCAGTACTTC
.,TRBV7-2,18,.,TRBJ2-7,CASSLGRPGGARSYEQYF,TGTGCCAGCAGCTTAGGCCGCCCAGGTGGGGCCCGCTCCTACGAGCAGTACTTC
once,TRBV5-1,13,.,TRBJ1-2,CASSLLTDYGYTF,TGCGCCAGCAGCTTGTTAACTGACTATGGCTACACCTTC
.,TRBV28,13,.,TRBJ1-2,CASTRGGIHGYTF,TGTGCCAGCACCCGAGGGGGAATTCATGGCTACACCTTC
.,TRBV29-1,13,TRBD1,TRBJ1-1,CSVRQGAFTEAFF,TGCAGCGTTAGACAGGGGGCTTTCACTGAAGCTTTCTTT
.,TRBV19,15,TRBD1,TRBJ1-1,CASSLRQGLNTEAFF,TGTGCCAGTAGTCTAAGACAGGGGCTGAACACTGAAGCTTTCTTT
once,TRBV6-5,15,TRBD1,TRBJ2-7,CASSYSNRGPYEQYF,TGTGCCAGCAGTTACTCGAACAGGGGGCCATACGAGCAGTACTTC
.,TRBV28,16,.,TRBJ2-7,CASIAPSGDLSYEQYF,TGTGCCAGCATCGCTCCCTCCGGGGATCTCTCCTACGAGCAGTACTTC